This T cell receptor (beta chain) was recovered during a study of Ad26.COV2.S vaccination and SARS-CoV-2 variants. V was clipped by 2 bases and J by 2 bases, with 13 bases between them. The germline gives CDR1 SGHRS, CDR2 YFSETQ. The CDR3 length is 16 residues. Assay: immunoSEQ multiplex PCR; the TCRdb copy retains only in-frame clones and omits some. In the table there are about 680,000 clones, more than 80% of which are singletons. Documented treatment: over 15 received Ad26.COV2.S at low or high dose, single or two shots; several received placebo; per-sample allocation not given. Vaccine and placebo recipients were sampled on day 63 after the first injection.

The sequence derives from a person between 18 and 65 years old who received the Ad26.COV2.S COVID-19 vaccine or a placebo. This sample comprised peripheral blood, obtained in a trial of Ad26.COV2.S vaccine versus placebo. This chain joins TRBV5-1 and TRBJ2-2, with D perhaps TRBD2 (6 bases). The CDR3 loop is CASSFRGAGNTGELFF. The CDR3 DNA reads as TGCGCCAGCAGCTTCCGGGGCGCGGGAAACACCGGGGAGCTGTTTTTT. The full variable domain, rest sourced from reference TRBV5-1 and TRBJ2-2, is KAGVTQTPRYLIKTRGQQVTLSCSPISGHRSVSWYQQTPGQGLQFLFEYFSETQRNKGNFPGRFSGRQFSNSRSEMNVSTLELGDSALYLCASSFRGAGNTGELFFGEGSRLTVL.